This T cell receptor beta chain emerged from a study of T-cell reconstitution after alpha-beta-depleted transplantation in children. This clonotype was detected many times. Antigen specificity is unknown. Germline V gene data show CDR1 as ENHRY and CDR2 as SYGVKD. This CDR3 has 12 residues. V was clipped by 0 bases and J by 4 bases, with 3 bases between them. Study-wide results and caveats: The high TCRbeta diversity at day 60 in some patients came from surviving recipient T cells and thymic progenitors. Diversity and T-cell counts at one year after transplant derived mostly from new T cells. Reportedly, roughly two months post-transplant, alpha-beta T cells arose from several hundred expanded graft clones.

Preparation of the TCRbeta library used unique molecular identifiers. TCRdb recomputed calls from the PCR reads with MiXCR, one row per CDR3 protein. The sample has about 170,000 distinct CDR3 sequences; 11% are singletons. The sequence came from a boy between 2 and 10 years old with acute myeloid leukemia, due to receive a stem cell transplant. The source material was PBMCs, sampled before TCRalphabeta/CD19-depleted stem cell transplant. V usage is TRBV10-3 and J usage is TRBJ2-5; D not resolved. As DNA, the CDR3 is TGTGCCATCAGTGAGTCGACAGAGACCCAGTACTTC. Protein: CAISESTETQYF.